This TCR beta chain was found in a study of graft-versus-host responses after intestinal transplantation. Looking at the study overall: Recipients uniformly received anti-thymocyte globulin induction, followed by tacrolimus and steroids for about 3 years.

There are 16 residues in the CDR3. V shed 1 base and J shed 2 bases, with 15 bases lying between them. Germline V gene sequence: CDR1 PRHDT, CDR2 FYEKMQ (reference sequence). Points on this clone: Its antigen is as yet unknown.

Produced via immunoSEQ multiplex PCR; TCRdb's table is partial and in-frame only. In the table there are more than 85,000 clones, approximately 94% of which are singletons. The clonotype comes from a human donor who received an intestinal transplant. The chain has TRBV13 and TRBJ2-7; TRBD1 might be the D (5 bases). The specimen was unstimulated CD8+ T cells sorted from spleen or lymph node cells, collected before intestinal transplant. The DNA of the CDR3 is TGTGCCAGCAGCTTAGCAACAGGTGGCAGTCCCTACGAGCAGTACTTC. The encoded protein is CASSLATGGSPYEQYF.